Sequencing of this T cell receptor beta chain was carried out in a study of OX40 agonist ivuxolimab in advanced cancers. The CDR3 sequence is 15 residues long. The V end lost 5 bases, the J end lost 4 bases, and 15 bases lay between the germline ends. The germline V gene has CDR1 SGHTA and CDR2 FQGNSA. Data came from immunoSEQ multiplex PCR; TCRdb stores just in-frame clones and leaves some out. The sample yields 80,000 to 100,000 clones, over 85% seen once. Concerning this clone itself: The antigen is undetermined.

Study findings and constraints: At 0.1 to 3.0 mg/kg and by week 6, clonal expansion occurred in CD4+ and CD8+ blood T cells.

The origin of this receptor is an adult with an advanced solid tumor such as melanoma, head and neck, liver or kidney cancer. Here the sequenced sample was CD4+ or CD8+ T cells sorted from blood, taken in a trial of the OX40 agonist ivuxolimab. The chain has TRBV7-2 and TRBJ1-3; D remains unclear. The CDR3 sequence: CASSLNWVEGNTIYF. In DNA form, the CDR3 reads TGTGCCAGCAGCCTGAATTGGGTGGAGGGAAACACCATATATTTT.